The 31 T cell receptor beta chains below were found in one sample sequenced in a study of cytomegalovirus exposure and HLA in healthy donors. Both 60 Vbeta primers and 13 Jbeta primers went into the PCR. Assay used: immunoSEQ multiplex PCR; TCRdb lists only in-frame clones, some missing. The profile shows roughly 69,000 clones, 60% to 85% of them singletons. The sample taken for sequencing was PBMCs. The receptors stem from a man younger than 35 in good health and CMV-seronegative.

The V gene is TRBV7-9, the J gene TRBJ1-2; the D gene is possibly TRBD1 (5 bases). The CDR3 is made up of 10 amino acids. The V end was cut by 4 bases, the J end by 12 bases, with 9 bases between. Germline CDR1 and CDR2: SEHNR and FQNEAQ (reference sequence). CDR3 protein: CASSSQGNTF. CDR3 nucleotides: TGTGCCAGCAGCTCTCAGGGAAACACCTTC.

The chain employs TRBV6-1 and TRBJ2-3, with D perhaps matching TRBD1 (5 bases). Trimming took 8 bases from V and 5 from J, leaving 20 bases between them. The CDR3 extends over 15 amino acids. Germline V lookup: CDR1 MNHNS, CDR2 SASEGT. The DNA for the CDR3 is TGTGCCAGCGGAGAGAGTGGGGAAAGGGGAGATACGCAGTATTTT. Protein sequence: CASGESGERGDTQYF.

This clone was detected once. The rearrangement uses TRBV28 and TRBJ2-3, with 7 bases matching TRBD1. V shed 2 bases, J shed 2 bases, and the junction held 7 bases outside the gene matches. Germline CDR1 MDHEN, CDR2 SYDVKM. The CDR3 contains 16 residues. The CDR3: CASSLLRQGHTDTQYF. The DNA of the CDR3 is TGTGCCAGCAGTTTACTTAGACAGGGACACACAGATACGCAGTATTTT.

The chain recombines TRBV9 with TRBJ2-2; 7 bases agree with TRBD2. The CDR3 is 15 amino acids. CDR1 and CDR2 (germline): SGDLS, YYNGEE. V was pared by 2 bases and J by 6 bases, with 7 bases of the junction left unmatched. CDR3 sequence (DNA): TGTGCCAGCAGCGTTACCACGACTAGCTCCGGGGAGCTGTTTTTT. Amino acids: CASSVTTTSSGELFF.

As DNA, the CDR3 is TGCAGCGTTATCACAGTCCAAGAGACCCAGTACTTC. Residues: CSVITVQETQYF. This chain links TRBV29-1 with TRBJ2-5; D remains ambiguous. Trimming took off 5 bases at V and 1 base at J, with 8 bases between the two ends. The CDR3 spans 12 residues. The germline V gene has CDR1 SQVTM and CDR2 ANQGSEA.

The CDR3 DNA sequence: TGTGCCAGCACTCTCCTAGCGATGGGGGAGACCCAGTACTTC. It codes for CASTLLAMGETQYF. This rearrangement joins TRBV2 to TRBJ2-5; TRBD2 is a possible D gene (6 bases). In germline, CDR1 is SNHLY, CDR2 FYNNEI. With 7 bases removed from V and 5 bases from J, the gap between germline ends came to 17 bases. This CDR3 region has 14 residues.

J is TRBJ1-1 and V is TRBV5-4, with D possibly TRBD1 on 5 matching bases. Germline CDR1 and CDR2: SGHNT and YYREEE (reference sequence). This CDR3 contains 17 residues. V was pared by 4 bases and J by 0 bases, with 19 bases between. CDR3 bases: TGTGCCAGCAGCCCTGGGGGACTACTCCTGATGAACACTGAAGCTTTCTTT. Its translation is CASSPGGLLLMNTEAFF.

This chain joins TRBV28 and TRBJ1-5; TRBD1 matches at 7 bases. The V and J ends lost 5 bases and 7 bases, in that order; junction bases with no gene match: 8. The CDR3 has 14 amino acids. From germline, CDR1 is MDHEN and CDR2 SYDVKM. The CDR3 loop reads CASSPNRGWQPQHF. CDR3 DNA sequence: TGTGCCAGCAGTCCAAACAGGGGATGGCAGCCCCAGCATTTT.

CDR3 coding DNA: TGTGCCAGCAGTGAAATTAGGGGGTCTCTTGCCCGTCACGAGCAGTACGTC. Protein: CASSEIRGSLARHEQYV. The chain employs TRBV2 and TRBJ2-7; TRBD1 might be the D (6 bases). The CDR3 is 17 amino acids. Germline loops: CDR1 SNHLY, CDR2 FYNNEI. V was pared by 2 bases and J by 5 bases, with 22 bases between.

This clone was seen only a few times. V usage is TRBV28 and J usage is TRBJ1-2; a possible D gene is TRBD1 (5 bases). The V and J ends lost 11 bases and 1 base respectively, with 8 bases between them. Germline lookup yields CDR1 MDHEN and CDR2 SYDVKM. The CDR3 is 11 amino acids. CDR3 residues: CAHDSNYGYTF. The CDR3, as DNA: TGTGCCCATGACAGTAACTATGGCTACACCTTC.

The rearrangement joins TRBV30 to TRBJ1-2, with 10 nucleotides matching TRBD1. This CDR3 is built from 13 residues. Germline trimming cut 0 bases from V and 8 bases from J; bases unmatched to any gene: 3. The germline V gene has CDR1 GTSNPN and CDR2 SVGIG (reference sequence). As DNA, the CDR3 is TGTGCCTGGAGTGTAAGGACAGGGGGAGGCTACACCTTC. Translation gives CAWSVRTGGGYTF.

The chain employs TRBV9 and TRBJ1-5, with TRBD1 identical over 9 bases. This CDR3 comprises 14 residues. Germline CDR1 SGDLS, CDR2 YYNGEE. Germline trimming cut 3 bases from V and 7 bases from J; bases unmatched to any gene: 5. The CDR3 coding sequence is TGTGCCAGCAGCGAAACAGGGGGCGGACAGCCCCAGCATTTT. This gives the protein CASSETGGGQPQHF.

This sequence joins TRBV19 and TRBJ2-2, with TRBD1 matching over 11 bases. V lost 4 bases, J lost 3 bases, and 1 base stayed unmatched. The length of the CDR3 is 15 residues. CDR1 and CDR2 (germline): LNHDA, SQIVND (reference sequence). For the CDR3, the DNA is TGTGCCAGTAGTAGGGGACAGGGGGACACCGGGGAGCTGTTTTTT. Translated: CASSRGQGDTGELFF.

The chain links TRBV27 to TRBJ2-3, with TRBD1 as a possible D gene (6 bases). This CDR3 has 16 amino acids. V was pared by 5 bases and J by 3 bases, with 18 bases between. Germline-derived CDR1 and CDR2 are MNHEY and SMNVEV (reference sequence). This CDR3 reads CASSPQGLQRTDTQYF. DNA of the CDR3: TGTGCCAGCAGTCCCCAGGGGCTTCAACGGACAGATACGCAGTATTTT.

The chain carries TRBV30 and TRBJ2-7; TRBD1 might be the D (6 bases). The CDR3 runs 14 residues. Trimming removed 0 bases from V and 0 bases from J, with 9 bases in between. Germline V CDR1 and CDR2: GTSNPN, SVGIG (reference sequence). The CDR3, as DNA: TGTGCCTGGAGTGTACAGGGTTTCTCCTACGAGCAGTACTTC. This translates into CAWSVQGFSYEQYF.

This clone occurred once. The rearrangement joins TRBV5-4 to TRBJ2-3, with 7 positions matching TRBD1. The junction had 5 bases not matched to a gene; V was cut back by 3 bases and J by 1 base. The germline V gene encodes CDR1 SGHNT and CDR2 YYREEE (reference sequence). The CDR3 has 15 residues. The CDR3 coding sequence is TGTGCCAGCAGCTACAGGGGAAGGGGCACAGATACGCAGTATTTT. Residues: CASSYRGRGTDTQYF.

CDR3 region: CASSLLRTSGGTGELFF. In DNA, the CDR3 is TGTGCCAGCAGCTTACTCCGGACTAGCGGGGGCACCGGGGAGCTGTTTTTT. The gene calls are TRBV7-9 and TRBJ2-2; the match to TRBD2 covers 13 bases. With 2 bases clipped from V and 4 bases from J, the junction kept 4 bases outside the gene matches. This CDR3 comprises 17 residues. Germline CDR1 is SEHNR and CDR2 is FQNEAQ (reference sequence).

The chain recombines TRBV7-9 with TRBJ1-2; 11 bases agree with TRBD1. Trimming removed 5 bases from V and 8 bases from J; junction bases left unmatched: 7. The CDR3 is 14 residues long. The germline V gene has CDR1 SEHNR and CDR2 FQNEAQ (reference sequence). CDR3 residues: CASSREGQGGGYTF. CDR3 DNA: TGTGCCAGCAGCCGAGAGGGACAGGGGGGAGGCTACACCTTC.

This chain connects TRBV9 to TRBJ1-2; 7 nucleotides align to TRBD1. The V gene end was trimmed by 0 bases and the J gene end by 7 bases; junction bases not matched to a gene: 6. Germline V gene lookup returns CDR1 SGDLS and CDR2 YYNGEE. This CDR3 contains 14 residues. Here the CDR3 DNA reads TGTGCCAGCAGCGTAGAGACAGGGTATGGTGGCTACACCTTC. Translating it yields CASSVETGYGGYTF.

This clone was counted a few times. The sample contains more than one DNA sequence encoding this CDR3. The chain combines TRBV14 with TRBJ2-2; D perhaps matches TRBD1 (6 bases). Per germline, CDR1 SGHDN and CDR2 FVKESK. The CDR3 spans 18 residues. The V end lost 2 bases, the J end lost 3 bases, and 19 bases lay between the germline ends. This chain's CDR3 is CASSQQGMTSWDTGELFF. CDR3 nucleotides: TGTGCCAGCAGCCAACAGGGGATGACCTCGTGGGACACCGGGGAGCTGTTTTTT.

The rearrangement uses TRBV25-1 and TRBJ2-5; D might be TRBD1 (6 bases). Between the trimmed V and J ends, which lost 3 bases and 1 base, there was a span of 15 bases. The germline gives CDR1 MGHDK, CDR2 SYGVNS. The CDR3 consists of 16 residues. The CDR3 loop is CASSDLREGGQETQYF. The DNA for the CDR3 is TGTGCCAGCAGTGACCTTCGTGAAGGGGGCCAAGAGACCCAGTACTTC.

This clone has a handful of counts. The chain is built from TRBV6-6 and TRBJ2-1, with D possibly matching TRBD2 (6 bases). Germline-derived CDR1 and CDR2 are MNHNY and SVGAGI (reference sequence). The CDR3 length is 13 residues. V was trimmed by 6 bases and J by 9 bases, leaving 15 bases between them. This CDR3 is CASSFDPGGEQFF. Here the CDR3 DNA reads TGTGCCAGCAGCTTCGATCCCGGGGGTGAGCAGTTCTTC.

The genes are TRBV30 and TRBJ2-2, with 11 bases identical to TRBD1. CDR1 is GTSNPN and CDR2 is SVGIG in the germline V gene (reference sequence). V lost 1 base, J lost 5 bases, and 6 bases stayed unmatched. The CDR3 consists of 16 residues. CDR3 nucleotide sequence: TGTGCCTGGAGTGCCCTTGGGACAGGGGGAACCGGGGAGCTGTTTTTT. It is translated as CAWSALGTGGTGELFF.

This clone was detected only a few times. This rearrangement joins TRBV6-1 to TRBJ1-3, with 8 bases that match TRBD1. The J segment lost 8 bases and the V segment lost 6 bases, leaving 12 bases of the junction unmatched. Germline CDR1 reads MNHNS; CDR2 reads SASEGT. CDR3 length equals 15 residues. The chain's CDR3 is CASRRGTGGADTIYF. Here the CDR3 DNA reads TGTGCCAGCAGGAGGGGAACAGGGGGTGCGGACACCATATATTTT.

J is TRBJ2-1 and V is TRBV10-2; 8 bases map to TRBD2. This CDR3 has 17 residues. The junction had 12 bases not matched to a gene; V was cut back by 8 bases and J by 0 bases. Germline CDR1 and CDR2: WSHSY and SAAADI. The CDR3 spells CASQGWGRGVSYNEQFF. The CDR3 region has the DNA TGCGCCAGCCAGGGATGGGGGCGGGGGGTCTCCTACAATGAGCAGTTCTTC.

The chain joins TRBV5-1 to TRBJ1-6, with TRBD1 matching over 8 bases. CDR1 is SGHRS, CDR2 YFSETQ, per germline. This CDR3 contains 16 residues. V lost 0 bases to trimming and J lost 3 bases; unmatched junction nucleotides: 2. This chain's CDR3 is CASSLEGTGYNSPLHF. In DNA form, the CDR3 reads TGCGCCAGCAGCTTGGAAGGGACAGGCTATAATTCACCCCTCCACTTT.

V usage is TRBV4-2 and J usage is TRBJ2-7, with 9 bases that match TRBD2. The V segment lost 1 base and the J segment 3 bases; nucleotides outside the gene matches: 1. CDR3 length: 14 residues. The germline CDR1 and CDR2 sequences are LGHNA and YNFKEQ. CDR3 loop: CASSQGRGGYEQYF. The DNA for the CDR3 is TGTGCCAGCAGCCAAGGGCGGGGGGGCTACGAGCAGTACTTC.

This clone was seen only a few times. The gene calls are TRBV6-5 and TRBJ1-3; maybe TRBD1 (5 bases). CDR1 MNHEY and CDR2 SVGAGI come from the germline V gene. This CDR3 comprises 16 residues. Trimming cost V 3 bases and J 2 bases, with 14 bases left between them. CDR3 region: CASSYWGGNAGNTIYF. Written as DNA, the CDR3 is TGTGCCAGCAGTTATTGGGGGGGAAACGCTGGAAACACCATATATTTT.

This chain joins TRBV7-6 and TRBJ2-7; TRBD1 aligns across 7 bases. V dropped 4 bases and J dropped 1; count of bases not matched to a gene: 4. Germline assignment: CDR1 SGHVS and CDR2 FNYEAQ. The CDR3 loop spans 14 amino acids. CDR3 region: CASSSDRASYEQYF. The CDR3 nucleotides read TGTGCCAGCAGCTCTGACAGGGCTTCCTACGAGCAGTACTTC.

The V gene is TRBV19, the J gene TRBJ1-1, with a possible D match to TRBD1 (6 bases). Germline V gene lookup returns CDR1 LNHDA and CDR2 SQIVND (reference sequence). This CDR3 is built from 14 residues. Trimming removed 5 bases from V and 5 bases from J, with 15 bases in between. For the CDR3, the DNA is TGTGCCAGTAGTCTCAGGCAGGGGCCAACTGAAGCTTTCTTT. Amino acid sequence: CASSLRQGPTEAFF.

The J gene is TRBJ2-3, the V gene TRBV7-6, with 9 positions matching TRBD1. This CDR3 region has 18 residues. With V trimmed by 1 base and J by 2 bases, 10 bases remained unmatched. Germline V gene lookup returns CDR1 SGHVS and CDR2 FNYEAQ. The CDR3 loop reads CASSLGGGTGTPTDTQYF. The CDR3 region has the DNA TGTGCCAGCAGCTTAGGGGGGGGGACAGGGACGCCCACAGATACGCAGTATTTT.